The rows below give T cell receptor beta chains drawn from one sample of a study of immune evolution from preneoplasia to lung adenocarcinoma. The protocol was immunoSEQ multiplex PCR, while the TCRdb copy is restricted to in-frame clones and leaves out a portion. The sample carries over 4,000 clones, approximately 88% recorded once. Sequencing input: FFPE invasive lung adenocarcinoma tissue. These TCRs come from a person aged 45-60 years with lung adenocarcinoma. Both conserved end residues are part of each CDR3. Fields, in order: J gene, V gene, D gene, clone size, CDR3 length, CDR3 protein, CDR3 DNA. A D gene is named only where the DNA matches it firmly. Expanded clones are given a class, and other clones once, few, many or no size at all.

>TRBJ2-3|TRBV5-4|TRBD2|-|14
CASREAGIFDTQYF
TGTGCCAGCAGGGAAGCGGGAATATTTGATACGCAGTATTTT
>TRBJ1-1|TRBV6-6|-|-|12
CASSGGNTEAFF
TGTGCCAGCAGCGGGGGAAACACTGAAGCTTTCTTT
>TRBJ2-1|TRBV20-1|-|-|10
CSAGEYEQFF
TGCAGTGCAGGAGAGTATGAGCAGTTCTTC
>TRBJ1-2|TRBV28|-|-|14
CASSPNRYRGGYTF
TGTGCCAGCAGCCCCAACAGGTACCGGGGTGGCTACACCTTC
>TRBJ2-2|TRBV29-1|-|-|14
CSVRQGGGTGELFF
TGCAGCGTCCGACAGGGCGGGGGCACCGGGGAGCTGTTTTTT
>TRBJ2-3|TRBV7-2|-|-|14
CASSLRPLTDTQYF
TGTGCCAGCAGCTTACGACCGTTAACAGATACGCAGTATTTT
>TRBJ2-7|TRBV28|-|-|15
CASSPRSRGRYEQYF
TGTGCCAGCAGTCCTAGATCCAGGGGCCGATACGAGCAGTACTTC
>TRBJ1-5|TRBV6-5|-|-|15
CASSFTIESNQPQHF
TGTGCCAGCAGTTTCACCATCGAGAGCAATCAGCCCCAGCATTTT
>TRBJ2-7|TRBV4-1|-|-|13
CASSQEVFSEQYF
TGCGCCAGCAGCCAAGAAGTGTTCTCCGAGCAGTACTTC
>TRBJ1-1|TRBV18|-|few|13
CASSPFTYTEAFF
TGTGCCAGCTCACCATTTACTTACACTGAAGCTTTCTTT
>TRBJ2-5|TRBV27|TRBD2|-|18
CASSFRLAGVPGKETQYF
TGTGCCAGCAGTTTCCGACTAGCGGGAGTCCCGGGGAAAGAGACCCAGTACTTC
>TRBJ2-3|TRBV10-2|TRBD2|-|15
CASSETGGWADTQYF
TGCGCCAGCAGTGAAACGGGAGGTTGGGCAGATACGCAGTATTTT
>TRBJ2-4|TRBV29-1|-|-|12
CSVSGAKNIQYF
TGCAGCGTGTCAGGGGCCAAAAACATTCAGTACTTC
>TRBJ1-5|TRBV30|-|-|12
CAWSSQDQPQHF
TGTGCCTGGAGTTCACAGGATCAGCCCCAGCATTTT
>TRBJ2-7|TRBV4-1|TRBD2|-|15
CASSQEGLAAYEQYF
TGCGCCAGCAGCCAAGAGGGACTAGCGGCGTACGAGCAGTACTTC
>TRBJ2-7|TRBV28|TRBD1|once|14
CASSPRTGPYEQYF
TGTGCCAGCAGCCCGAGGACAGGACCCTACGAGCAGTACTTC
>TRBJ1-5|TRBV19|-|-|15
CASSIETGLGQPQHF
TGTGCCAGTAGTATAGAAACGGGGCTTGGTCAGCCCCAGCATTTT
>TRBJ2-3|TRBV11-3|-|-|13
CASSVTSTDTQYF
TGTGCCAGCAGCGTAACTAGCACAGATACGCAGTATTTT
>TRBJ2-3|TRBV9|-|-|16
CASSVGHRGRADTQYF
TGTGCCAGCAGCGTAGGCCATAGGGGGAGGGCAGATACGCAGTATTTT
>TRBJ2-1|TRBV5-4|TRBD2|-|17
CASSLEAGVENYNEQFF
TGTGCCAGCAGCTTGGAAGCGGGGGTCGAAAACTACAATGAGCAGTTCTTC
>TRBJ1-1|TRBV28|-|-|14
CASRPPGTLPEAFF
TGTGCCAGCAGACCCCCCGGGACCCTTCCTGAAGCTTTCTTT
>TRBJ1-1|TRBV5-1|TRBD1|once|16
CASSFRDRGANTEAFF
TGCGCCAGCAGCTTCCGTGACAGGGGGGCGAACACTGAAGCTTTCTTT
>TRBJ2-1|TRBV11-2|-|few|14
CASIQRGGIGEQFF
TGTGCCAGCATCCAAAGGGGTGGAATTGGGGAGCAGTTCTTC
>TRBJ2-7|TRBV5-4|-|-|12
CASSLQSGEQYF
TGTGCCAGCAGCTTGCAATCGGGAGAGCAGTACTTC
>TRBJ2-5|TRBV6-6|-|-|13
CASSEGGRETQYF
TGTGCCAGCTCGGAAGGAGGACGAGAGACCCAGTACTTC
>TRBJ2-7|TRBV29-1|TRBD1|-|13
CSGTGTAEYEQYF
TGCAGCGGAACCGGGACAGCGGAGTACGAGCAGTACTTC
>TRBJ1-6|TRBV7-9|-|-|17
CASSPLDGHPMNSPLHF
TGTGCCAGCAGCCCCTTGGACGGCCACCCTATGAATTCACCCCTCCACTTT
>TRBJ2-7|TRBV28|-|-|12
CASGAVTYEQYF
TGTGCCAGCGGGGCAGTCACCTACGAGCAGTACTTC
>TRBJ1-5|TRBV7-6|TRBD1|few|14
CASSLESGGGLQHF
TGTGCCAGCAGCTTAGAATCAGGGGGGGGACTCCAGCATTTT
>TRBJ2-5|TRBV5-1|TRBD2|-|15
CASSLGTSGRETQYF
TGCGCCAGCAGCTTGGGGACTAGCGGGAGAGAGACCCAGTACTTC
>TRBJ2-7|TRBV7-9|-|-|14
CASSLKASTYEQYF
TGTGCCAGCAGCTTAAAAGCGTCGACCTACGAGCAGTACTTC
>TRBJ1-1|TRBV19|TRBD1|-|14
CASTIQGVKAEAFF
TGTGCCAGTACAATACAGGGGGTTAAGGCTGAAGCTTTCTTT
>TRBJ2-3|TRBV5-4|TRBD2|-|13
CASRAGGKNTQYF
TGTGCCAGCAGGGCCGGGGGGAAAAATACGCAGTATTTT
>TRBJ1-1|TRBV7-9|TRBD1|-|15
CASSRYRGQGTEAFF
TGTGCCAGCAGCAGATACAGGGGGCAGGGAACTGAAGCTTTCTTT
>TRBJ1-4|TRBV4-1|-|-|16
CASSQVSGTLSEKLFF
TGCGCCAGCAGCCAAGTCTCCGGGACATTGAGTGAAAAACTGTTTTTT
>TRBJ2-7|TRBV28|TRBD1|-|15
CASSLNRGLEGEQYF
TGTGCCAGCAGTTTGAACAGGGGGCTAGAGGGCGAGCAGTACTTC
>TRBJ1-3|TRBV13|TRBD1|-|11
CASSLGQGQNF
TGTGCCAGCAGCTTAGGCCAGGGACAGAATTTT
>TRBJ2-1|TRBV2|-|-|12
CASTTGDNEQFF
TGTGCCAGCACGACTGGGGACAATGAGCAGTTCTTC
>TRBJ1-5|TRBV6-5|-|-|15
CASSYSQYSNQPQHF
TGTGCCAGCAGTTACTCACAGTATAGCAATCAGCCCCAGCATTTT
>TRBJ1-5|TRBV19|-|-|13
CASSIVEPQPQHF
TGTGCCAGTAGTATAGTCGAACCTCAGCCCCAGCATTTT
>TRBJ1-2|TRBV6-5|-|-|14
CASSYLPGSHGYTF
TGTGCCAGCAGTTATCTCCCAGGGTCGCATGGCTACACCTTC